This T cell receptor beta chain came from a study of shared clonotypes between healthy human individuals. Study outcomes and limitations: Despite large depth, rarefaction showed incomplete sorted-subset sequencing.

In the case of this clone: Its matching antigen is unknown.

CD45RO-negative cells were positively selected for CCR7, leaving out terminally differentiated effector memory CD45RA+ cells. Assay used: immunoSEQ multiplex PCR; TCRdb lists only in-frame clones, some missing. Of about 2 million clones listed, about 95% are singletons. The CDR3 loop spans 16 amino acids. V was clipped by 1 base and J by 7 bases; unmatched bases: 8. Germline V gene sequence: CDR1 MGHRA, CDR2 YSYEKL. This sequence was found in a man younger than 35 in good health. The chain carries TRBV4-1 and TRBJ2-2; 8 positions agree with TRBD1. Sequencing used naive CD8+ T cells sorted from blood. The CDR3 region is CASSQVAGGAGGELFF. In nucleotides, the CDR3 is TGCGCCAGCAGCCAAGTGGCAGGGGGCGCGGGCGGGGAGCTGTTTTTT.